The T cell receptor (beta chain) under discussion was sequenced for a study of T cell repertoires in cytomegalovirus infection. Whole-study context: Indicated by public TCR beta signatures were CMV infection and matching HLA type.

V lost 5 bases and J lost 5, with 3 bases in between. Germline loops: CDR1 DFQATT, CDR2 SNEGSKA (reference sequence). The CDR3 is 10 amino acids. A single record per CDR3 protein comes from TCRdb applying MiXCR to the reads. The sample carries nearly 550,000 distinct CDR3 sequences, more than 15% recorded once. V and J are TRBV20-1 and TRBJ1-4; no clear D. Sequenced sample: CD8+ T cells from PBMCs. This receptor was taken from a human donor in good health (CMV status not recorded). Some clones in this sample may be carry-over from other donors' samples. Here the CDR3 reads CSALNEKLFF. The CDR3 nucleotides read TGCAGTGCTTTAAATGAAAAACTGTTTTTT.